This T cell receptor beta chain was identified during a study of T cells in localized non-small cell lung cancer. TCRdb's table, derived via immunoSEQ multiplex PCR, lists solely in-frame clones and lacks some. The sample contains tens of thousands of clones, approximately 90% of which appear only once. This clone was counted a single time. Its antigen is unknown. General study findings and limits: A median approximately 61 of the top 100 tumor clones appeared in adjacent lung. Uninvolved adjacent lung had higher T cell clonality than tumor and all other tissues. Longer overall survival accompanied higher blood T cell density. The tumor had only one region sequenced, so heterogeneity remains possible.

The sequence derives from a woman between 35 and 75 years old with stage I squamous cell lung carcinoma. The sequencing used peripheral blood, collected before any cancer treatment.

The CDR3 DNA reads as TGTGCCAGCGACCCGACAGGGGTATCGTCCCAGCCCCAGCATTTT. Residues: CASDPTGVSSQPQHF. The chain has TRBV2 and TRBJ1-5; 8 nucleotides match TRBD1. In germline, CDR1 is SNHLY, CDR2 FYNNEI. V dropped 8 bases and J dropped 7; count of bases not matched to a gene: 13. The CDR3 runs 15 residues.